This T cell receptor (beta chain) was captured in a study of CD8+ T cells in alopecia areata. Findings of the study overall: Scalp specimens additionally yield sequences from normal skin's resident alphabeta T cells.

The CDR3 extends over 16 amino acids. The germline V and J ends were trimmed by 2 bases and 0 bases, with 11 bases remaining between them. CDR1 and CDR2 (germline): ENHRY, SYGVKD. As for this clone: Antigen specificity is unknown.

After isolation, RNA underwent reverse transcription to generate cDNA as the sequencing template. Produced via immunoSEQ multiplex PCR; TCRdb's table is partial and in-frame only. The sample has around 160,000 clones, about nine tenths seen once. The source is a human donor with alopecia areata. The sequenced sample was CD8+ T cells sorted from blood, obtained at week 0. The rearrangement links TRBV10-3 to TRBJ2-1; D gene uncertain. CDR3 DNA sequence: TGTGCCATCAGTGAGCATTGGCGCTTCTCCTACAATGAGCAGTTCTTC. Protein: CAISEHWRFSYNEQFF.